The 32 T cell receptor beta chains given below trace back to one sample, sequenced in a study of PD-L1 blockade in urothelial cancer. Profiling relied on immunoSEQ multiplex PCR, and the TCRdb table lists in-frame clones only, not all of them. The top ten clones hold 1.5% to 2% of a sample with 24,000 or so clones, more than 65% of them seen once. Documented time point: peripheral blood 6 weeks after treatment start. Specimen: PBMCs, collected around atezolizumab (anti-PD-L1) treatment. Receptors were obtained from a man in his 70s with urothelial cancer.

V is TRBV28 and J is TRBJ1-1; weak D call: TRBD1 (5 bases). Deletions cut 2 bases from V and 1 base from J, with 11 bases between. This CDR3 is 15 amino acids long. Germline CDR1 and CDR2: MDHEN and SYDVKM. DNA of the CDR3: TGTGCCAGCAGTTTAGCGGGGCGGGCGAACACTGAAGCTTTCTTT. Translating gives CASSLAGRANTEAFF.

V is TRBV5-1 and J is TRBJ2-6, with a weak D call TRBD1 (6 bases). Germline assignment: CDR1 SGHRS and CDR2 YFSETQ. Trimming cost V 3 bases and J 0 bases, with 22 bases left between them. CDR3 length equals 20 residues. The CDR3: CASSSLSTGQFDSGANVLTF. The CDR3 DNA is TGCGCCAGCAGCTCCCTTTCCACCGGACAGTTCGACTCTGGGGCCAACGTCCTGACTTTC.

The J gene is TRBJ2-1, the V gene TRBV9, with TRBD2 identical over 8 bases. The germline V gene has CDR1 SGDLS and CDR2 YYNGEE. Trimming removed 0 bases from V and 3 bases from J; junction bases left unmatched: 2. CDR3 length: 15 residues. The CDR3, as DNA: TGTGCCAGCAGCGTAGCGGGGACTAGCTACAATGAGCAGTTCTTC. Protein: CASSVAGTSYNEQFF.

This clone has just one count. CDR3 nucleotide sequence: TGTGCCAGCAGTTTCTCAAACACCATATATTTT. Its translation is CASSFSNTIYF. The chain carries TRBV28 and TRBJ1-3, with D hard to call. The V and J ends lost 3 bases and 6 bases respectively, with 3 bases between them. The CDR3 covers 11 residues. CDR1 is MDHEN and CDR2 is SYDVKM in the germline V gene.

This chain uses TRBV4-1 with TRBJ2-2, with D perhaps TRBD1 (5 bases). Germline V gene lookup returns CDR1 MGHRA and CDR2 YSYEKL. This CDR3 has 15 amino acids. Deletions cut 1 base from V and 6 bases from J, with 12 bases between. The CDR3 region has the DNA TGCGCCAGCAGCCAAGTAGGGGCGGTCGCCGGGGAGCTGTTTTTT. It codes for CASSQVGAVAGELFF.

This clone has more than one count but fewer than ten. As DNA, the CDR3 is TGTGCCAGCAGCTTGGACCCAGGGTCCTACGAGCAGTACTTC. Translating gives CASSLDPGSYEQYF. The V call is TRBV5-4, the J call TRBJ2-7, with D perhaps matching TRBD1 (5 bases). Germline CDR1 and CDR2: SGHNT and YYREEE (reference sequence). This CDR3 has 14 residues. V was clipped by 0 bases and J by 1 base, with 8 bases between them.

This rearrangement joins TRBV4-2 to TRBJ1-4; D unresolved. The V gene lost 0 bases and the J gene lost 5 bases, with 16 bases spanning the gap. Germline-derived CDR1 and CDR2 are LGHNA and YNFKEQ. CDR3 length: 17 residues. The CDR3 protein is CASSQDRINSRNEKLFF. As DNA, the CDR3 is TGTGCCAGCAGCCAAGATCGGATCAACAGTAGGAATGAAAAACTGTTTTTT.

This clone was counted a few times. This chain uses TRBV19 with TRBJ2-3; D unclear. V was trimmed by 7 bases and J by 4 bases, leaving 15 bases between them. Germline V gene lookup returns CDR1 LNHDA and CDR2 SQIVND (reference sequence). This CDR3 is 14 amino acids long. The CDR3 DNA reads TGTGCCAGTAAAATCGATCAGTTTGCAGATACGCAGTATTTT. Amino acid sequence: CASKIDQFADTQYF.

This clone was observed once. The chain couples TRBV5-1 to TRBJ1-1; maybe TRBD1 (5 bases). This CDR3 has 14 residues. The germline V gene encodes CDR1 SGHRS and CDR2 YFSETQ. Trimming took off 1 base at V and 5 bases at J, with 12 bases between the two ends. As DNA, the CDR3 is TGCGCCAGCAGCTTGAGCCAGGGTGGAACTGAAGCTTTCTTT. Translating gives CASSLSQGGTEAFF. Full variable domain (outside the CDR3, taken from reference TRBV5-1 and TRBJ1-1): KAGVTQTPRYLIKTRGQQVTLSCSPISGHRSVSWYQQTPGQGLQFLFEYFSETQRNKGNFPGRFSGRQFSNSRSEMNVSTLELGDSALYLCASSLSQGGTEAFFGQGTRLTVV.

Here the CDR3 reads CASSYSREMNTEAFF. In nucleotides, the CDR3 is TGTGCCAGCAGTTACTCGCGAGAGATGAACACTGAAGCTTTCTTT. The chain is built from TRBV6-5 and TRBJ1-1, with D uncertain. This CDR3 comprises 15 residues. Trimming pared 0 bases from V and 0 bases from J, leaving 8 bases between. The V gene's germline CDR1 is MNHEY and CDR2 SVGAGI.

The CDR3 bases are TGTGCCAGTAAGCAGGGGGCCTCAAGAGGGACTGAAGCTTTCTTT. Translated, it gives CASKQGASRGTEAFF. V and J are TRBV19 and TRBJ1-1, with 8 bases identical to TRBD1. The trim removed 7 bases at V and 5 bases at J, leaving 12 bases unmatched. CDR1 LNHDA and CDR2 SQIVND come from the germline V gene (reference sequence). The CDR3 consists of 15 residues.

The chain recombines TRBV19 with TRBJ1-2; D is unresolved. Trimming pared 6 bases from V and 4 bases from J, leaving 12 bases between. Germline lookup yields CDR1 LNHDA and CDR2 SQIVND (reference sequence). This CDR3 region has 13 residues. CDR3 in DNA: TGTGCCAGTAGGTACCGAGAGGCCTATGGCTACACCTTC. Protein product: CASRYREAYGYTF.

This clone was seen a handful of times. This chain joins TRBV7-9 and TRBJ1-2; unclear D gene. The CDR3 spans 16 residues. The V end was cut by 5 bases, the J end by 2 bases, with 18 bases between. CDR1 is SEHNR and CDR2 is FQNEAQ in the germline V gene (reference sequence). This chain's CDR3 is CASSPDLSWANYGYTF. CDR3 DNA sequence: TGTGCCAGCAGCCCAGACCTGTCATGGGCGAACTATGGCTACACCTTC.

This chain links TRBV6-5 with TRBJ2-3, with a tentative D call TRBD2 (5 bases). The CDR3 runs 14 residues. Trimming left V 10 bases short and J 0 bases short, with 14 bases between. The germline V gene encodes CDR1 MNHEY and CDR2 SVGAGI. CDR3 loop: CATRDGGSTDTQYF. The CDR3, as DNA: TGTGCCACGAGGGATGGCGGAAGCACAGATACGCAGTATTTT.

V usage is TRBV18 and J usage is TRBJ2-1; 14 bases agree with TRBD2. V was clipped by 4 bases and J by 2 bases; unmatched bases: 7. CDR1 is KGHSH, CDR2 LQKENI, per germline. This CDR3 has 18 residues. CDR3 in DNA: TGTGCCAGCTCACAAACCCGGACTAGCGGGAGGACCTACAATGAGCAGTTCTTC. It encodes CASSQTRTSGRTYNEQFF.

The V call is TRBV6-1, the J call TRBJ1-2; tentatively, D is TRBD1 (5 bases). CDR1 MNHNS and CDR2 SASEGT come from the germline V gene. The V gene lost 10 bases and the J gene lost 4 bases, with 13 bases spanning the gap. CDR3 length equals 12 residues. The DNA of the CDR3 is TGTGCCACAACAGGCCTCTCCTATGGCTACACCTTC. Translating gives CATTGLSYGYTF.

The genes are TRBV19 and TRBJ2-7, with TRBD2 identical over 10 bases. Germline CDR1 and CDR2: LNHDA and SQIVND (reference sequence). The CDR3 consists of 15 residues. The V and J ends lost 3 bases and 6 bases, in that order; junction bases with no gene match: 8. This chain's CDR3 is CASSIASGRASEQYF. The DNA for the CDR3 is TGTGCCAGTAGTATCGCCAGCGGGAGGGCCTCCGAGCAGTACTTC.

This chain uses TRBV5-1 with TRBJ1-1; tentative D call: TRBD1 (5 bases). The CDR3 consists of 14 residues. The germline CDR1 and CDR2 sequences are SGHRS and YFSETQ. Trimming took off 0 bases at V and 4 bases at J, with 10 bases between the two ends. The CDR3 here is CASSLGSGLTEAFF. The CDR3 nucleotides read TGCGCCAGCAGCTTGGGTTCAGGGCTCACTGAAGCTTTCTTT.

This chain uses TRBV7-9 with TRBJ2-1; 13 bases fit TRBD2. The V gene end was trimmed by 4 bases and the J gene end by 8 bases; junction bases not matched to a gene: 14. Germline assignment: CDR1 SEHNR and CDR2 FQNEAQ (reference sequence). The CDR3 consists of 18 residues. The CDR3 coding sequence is TGTGCCAGCAGCTCCAGGACTAGCGGGAGCCTGAAAGGGGATGAGCAGTTCTTC. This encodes CASSSRTSGSLKGDEQFF.

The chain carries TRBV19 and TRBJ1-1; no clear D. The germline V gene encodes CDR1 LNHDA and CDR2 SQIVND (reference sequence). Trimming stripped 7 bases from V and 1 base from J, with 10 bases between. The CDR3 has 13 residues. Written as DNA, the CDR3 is TGTGCCAGTACCTTGACACCGAACACTGAAGCTTTCTTT. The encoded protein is CASTLTPNTEAFF.

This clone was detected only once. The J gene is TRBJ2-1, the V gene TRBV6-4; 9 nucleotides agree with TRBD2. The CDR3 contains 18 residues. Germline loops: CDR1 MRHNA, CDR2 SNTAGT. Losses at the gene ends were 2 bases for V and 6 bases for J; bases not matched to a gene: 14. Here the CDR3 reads CASSDERGLAGRCNEQFF. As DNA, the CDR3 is TGTGCCAGCAGTGACGAGAGGGGACTAGCTGGGCGCTGCAATGAGCAGTTCTTC.

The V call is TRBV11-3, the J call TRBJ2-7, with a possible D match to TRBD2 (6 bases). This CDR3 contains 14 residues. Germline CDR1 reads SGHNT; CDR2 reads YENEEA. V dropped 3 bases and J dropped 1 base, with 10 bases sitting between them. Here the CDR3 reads CASSFSGRSYEQYF. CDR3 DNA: TGTGCCAGCAGCTTTAGCGGCAGATCCTACGAGCAGTACTTC.

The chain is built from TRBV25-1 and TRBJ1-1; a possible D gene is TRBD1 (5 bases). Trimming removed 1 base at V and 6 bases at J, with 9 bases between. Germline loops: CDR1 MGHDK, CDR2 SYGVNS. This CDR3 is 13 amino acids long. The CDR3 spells CASSELYRSEAFF. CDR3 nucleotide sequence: TGTGCCAGCAGTGAATTGTACAGGTCTGAAGCTTTCTTT.

The CDR3 spells CASSILLTPEERAFF. Written as DNA, the CDR3 is TGTGCCAGTAGTATACTTCTCACCCCCGAGGAAAGGGCTTTCTTT. This chain links TRBV19 with TRBJ1-1; D is uncertain. The V end lost 2 bases, the J end lost 11 bases, and 21 bases lay between the germline ends. CDR3 length equals 15 residues. Germline-derived CDR1 and CDR2 are LNHDA and SQIVND (reference sequence).

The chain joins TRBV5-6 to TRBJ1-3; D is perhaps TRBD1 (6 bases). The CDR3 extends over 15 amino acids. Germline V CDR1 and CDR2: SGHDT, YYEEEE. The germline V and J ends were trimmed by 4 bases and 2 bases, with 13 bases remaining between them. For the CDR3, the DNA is TGTGCCAGCAGCACCTGGACAGAGACTGGAAACACCATATATTTT. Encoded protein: CASSTWTETGNTIYF.

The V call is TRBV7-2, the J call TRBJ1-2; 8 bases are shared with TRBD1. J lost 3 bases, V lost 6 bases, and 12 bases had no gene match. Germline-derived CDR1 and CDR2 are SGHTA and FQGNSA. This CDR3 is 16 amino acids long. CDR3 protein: CASSSDTGGAYYGYTF. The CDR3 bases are TGTGCCAGCAGTTCTGACACAGGGGGAGCTTACTATGGCTACACCTTC. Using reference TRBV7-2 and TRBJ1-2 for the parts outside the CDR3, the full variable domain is GAGVSQSPSNKVTEKGKDVELRCDPISGHTALYWYRQSLGQGLEFLIYFQGNSAPDKSGLPSDRFSAERTGGSVSTLTIQRTQQEDSAVYLCASSSDTGGAYYGYTFGSGTRLTVV.

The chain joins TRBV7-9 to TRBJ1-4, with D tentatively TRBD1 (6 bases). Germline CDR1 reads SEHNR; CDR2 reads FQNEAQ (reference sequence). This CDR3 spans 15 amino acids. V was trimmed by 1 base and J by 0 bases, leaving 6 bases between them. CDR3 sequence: CASSLGTATNEKLFF. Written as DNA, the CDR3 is TGTGCCAGCAGCTTAGGGACAGCAACTAATGAAAAACTGTTTTTT.

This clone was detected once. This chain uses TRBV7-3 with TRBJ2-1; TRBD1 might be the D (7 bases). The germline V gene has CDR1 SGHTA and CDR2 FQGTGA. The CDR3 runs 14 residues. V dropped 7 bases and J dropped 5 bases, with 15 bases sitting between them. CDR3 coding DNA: TGTGCCAGCACCCCAGGGGGAGGAGACAATGAGCAGTTCTTC. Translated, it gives CASTPGGGDNEQFF.

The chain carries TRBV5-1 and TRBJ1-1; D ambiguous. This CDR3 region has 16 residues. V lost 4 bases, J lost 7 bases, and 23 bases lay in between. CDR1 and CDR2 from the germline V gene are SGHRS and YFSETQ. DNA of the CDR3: TGCGCCAGCAGCGACTCTTTAGGTCCCGGTTCCGGTGAAGCTTTCTTT. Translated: CASSDSLGPGSGEAFF.

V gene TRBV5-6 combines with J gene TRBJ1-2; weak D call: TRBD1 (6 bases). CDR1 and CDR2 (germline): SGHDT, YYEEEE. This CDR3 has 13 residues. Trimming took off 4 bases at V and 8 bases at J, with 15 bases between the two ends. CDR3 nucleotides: TGTGCCAGCAGCGAGGTACAGGGTAGAGGCTACACCTTC. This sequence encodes CASSEVQGRGYTF.

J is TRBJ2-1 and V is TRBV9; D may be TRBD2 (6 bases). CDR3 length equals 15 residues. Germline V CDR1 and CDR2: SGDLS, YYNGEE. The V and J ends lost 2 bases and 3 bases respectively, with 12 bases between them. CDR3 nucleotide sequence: TGTGCCAGCAGCGTGGGGGGACTGGACTACAATGAGCAGTTCTTC. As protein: CASSVGGLDYNEQFF.

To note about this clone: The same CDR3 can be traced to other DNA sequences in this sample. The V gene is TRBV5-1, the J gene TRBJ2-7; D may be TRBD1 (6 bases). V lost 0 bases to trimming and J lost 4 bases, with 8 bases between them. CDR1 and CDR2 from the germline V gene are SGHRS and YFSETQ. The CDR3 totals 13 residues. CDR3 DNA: TGCGCCAGCAGCTTGGACAGGGCTTACGAGCAGTACTTC. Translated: CASSLDRAYEQYF.